Shown below are 22 T cell receptor beta chains from a single sample sequenced in a study of T cell changes during pregnancy in multiple sclerosis. Profiled with immunoSEQ multiplex PCR; TCRdb holds only in-frame clones, not every one. The sample contains over 65,000 clones, more than 80% of which appear only once. The starting material was peripheral blood, obtained in the second trimester of pregnancy. The receptors were gathered from a female donor with multiple sclerosis, enrolled in a pregnancy study.

This clone was detected once. The chain employs TRBV7-2 and TRBJ1-4; TRBD1 matches 8 bases. This CDR3 contains 17 residues. Germline values: CDR1 SGHTA, CDR2 FQGNSA. J lost 0 bases, V lost 5 bases, and 8 bases had no gene match. The CDR3, as DNA: TGTGCCAGCAGCACCCGACAGGGGCCCCCAACTAATGAAAAACTGTTTTTT. It translates to CASSTRQGPPTNEKLFF.

V is TRBV27 and J is TRBJ1-2; 9 bases agree with TRBD1. From germline, CDR1 is MNHEY and CDR2 SMNVEV (reference sequence). The CDR3 is 17 amino acids. Unmatched junction bases numbered 10, after V lost 2 bases and J lost 3 bases. The DNA of the CDR3 is TGTGCCAGCAGTTTAAGGGGGGGGACAGGGAGACACTATGGCTACACCTTC. It is translated as CASSLRGGTGRHYGYTF.

About this clone itself: An end of the junction does not agree with germline; a read error may underlie this. The V and J genes are TRBV15 and TRBJ2-5; weak D call: TRBD2 (5 bases). The CDR3 has 14 residues. CDR1 and CDR2 from the germline V gene are LNHNV and YYDKDF (reference sequence). CDR3 DNA: TGTGCCACCAGCAGAGACCCACGTGGGGAGACCCAGCACTTC. Protein: CATSRDPRGETQHF.

This clone was observed a single time. The CDR3 coding sequence is TGTGCCAACGGTGGGGGACAAGGGTCCCAGCATTTT. It encodes CANGGGQGSQHF. The V and J genes are TRBV21-1 and TRBJ1-5; the table's D call TRBD1 went unverified against the DNA. TRBV21-1 is designated a pseudogene. This CDR3 region has 12 residues.

This clone was detected only once. The chain links TRBV2 to TRBJ1-4, with 7 nucleotides matching TRBD1. Germline CDR1 SNHLY, CDR2 FYNNEI. V dropped 7 bases and J dropped 5; count of bases not matched to a gene: 7. The CDR3 runs 14 residues. This CDR3 reads CASTRDRRNEKLFF. As DNA, the CDR3 is TGTGCCAGCACCAGGGACAGAAGAAATGAAAAACTGTTTTTT.

The chain joins TRBV9 to TRBJ1-2; D might be TRBD1 (5 bases). The CDR3 is 15 amino acids. Trimming shortened V by 3 bases and J by 1 base, and 13 bases separated the two germline ends. Germline V lookup: CDR1 SGDLS, CDR2 YYNGEE. Here the CDR3 reads CASSGTRVYNYGYTF. CDR3 nucleotide sequence: TGTGCCAGCAGCGGAACCAGGGTTTATAACTATGGCTACACCTTC.

The chain uses TRBV9 and TRBJ1-2; tentative D call: TRBD1 (6 bases). The CDR3 extends over 15 amino acids. Trimming stripped 4 bases from V and 3 bases from J, with 16 bases between. Germline lookup yields CDR1 SGDLS and CDR2 YYNGEE. The CDR3 sequence is CASSLRGGLDYGYTF. The CDR3 DNA follows: TGTGCCAGCAGCTTGAGAGGGGGTCTTGACTATGGCTACACCTTC.

This chain links TRBV6-1 with TRBJ1-1; no clear D gene. The CDR3 is 11 residues long. CDR1 is MNHNS and CDR2 is SASEGT in the germline V gene. V gave up 7 bases and J gave up 6 bases, with 9 bases separating them. The CDR3 sequence: CASTHGAEAFF. For the CDR3, the DNA is TGTGCCAGCACCCACGGGGCTGAAGCTTTCTTT.

The J gene is TRBJ2-1, the V gene TRBV28; 8 bases fit TRBD2. The V segment lost 2 bases and the J segment 5 bases; nucleotides outside the gene matches: 8. Germline loops: CDR1 MDHEN, CDR2 SYDVKM. This CDR3 spans 16 amino acids. The CDR3 DNA reads TGTGCCAGCAGTTTAATGGGTAGCGGGGCAAACAATGAGCAGTTCTTC. Amino acid sequence: CASSLMGSGANNEQFF.

This chain connects TRBV7-3 to TRBJ2-3; D gene unclear. Germline-derived CDR1 and CDR2 are SGHTA and FQGTGA. CDR3 length: 13 residues. The V end was cut by 2 bases, the J end by 2 bases, with 5 bases between. In nucleotides, the CDR3 is TGTGCCAGCAGCTTACAGGTCACAGATACGCAGTATTTT. This gives the protein CASSLQVTDTQYF.

The chain recombines TRBV19 with TRBJ1-1; D remains ambiguous. V was cut by 9 bases and J by 8 bases, with 16 bases left in between. The germline gives CDR1 LNHDA, CDR2 SQIVND (reference sequence). This CDR3 contains 12 residues. CDR3: CASLSAHWEAFF. The CDR3 nucleotides read TGTGCCAGCCTCTCTGCCCACTGGGAAGCTTTCTTT.

Concerning this clone itself: The junction and the germline gene differ at one end; a read error may be behind it. The chain recombines TRBV2 with TRBJ1-2, with a weak D call TRBD1 (6 bases). Germline-derived CDR1 and CDR2 are SNHLY and FYNNEI. The length of the CDR3 is 14 residues. The CDR3 bases are TGTGCCAGCAGTGAAGACAGGGCGAACTTTGGCTACACCTTC. Translation: CASSEDRANFGYTF.

The chain couples TRBV5-5 to TRBJ1-5, with TRBD1 matching 7 bases. V was clipped by 2 bases and J by 0 bases; unmatched bases: 2. The CDR3 totals 15 residues. Germline-derived CDR1 and CDR2 are SGHKS and YYEKEE (reference sequence). The chain's CDR3 is CASSLQGTSNQPQHF. In DNA, the CDR3 is TGTGCCAGCAGCTTACAGGGGACTAGCAATCAGCCCCAGCATTTT.

The rearrangement joins TRBV5-1 to TRBJ2-7; 9 bases line up with TRBD1. Germline CDR1 SGHRS, CDR2 YFSETQ. CDR3 length: 14 amino acids. J lost 4 bases, V lost 4 bases, and 6 bases had no gene match. The CDR3 sequence: CASSATGGRYEQYF. CDR3 bases: TGCGCCAGCAGCGCCACAGGGGGCCGTTACGAGCAGTACTTC.

This chain connects TRBV18 to TRBJ1-5; 12 bases are shared with TRBD1. Losses at the gene ends were 3 bases for V and 1 base for J; bases not matched to a gene: 7. Germline values: CDR1 KGHSH, CDR2 LQKENI. The CDR3 length is 18 residues. CDR3: CASSPGTGGSWSNQPQHF. The DNA of the CDR3 is TGTGCCAGCTCACCCGGGACAGGGGGCAGTTGGAGCAATCAGCCCCAGCATTTT. The full variable domain, its missing parts supplied by reference TRBV18 and TRBJ1-5, is NAGVMQNPRHLVRRRGQEARLRCSPMKGHSHVYWYRQLPEEGLKFMVYLQKENIIDESGMPKERFSAEFPKEGPSILRIQQVVRGDSAAYFCASSPGTGGSWSNQPQHFGDGTRLSIL.

This chain links TRBV29-1 with TRBJ2-5; D unresolved. Germline assignment: CDR1 SQVTM and CDR2 ANQGSEA. The CDR3 spans 14 residues. V was cut by 8 bases and J by 3 bases, with 19 bases left in between. The CDR3 DNA sequence: TGCAGCCCCCGTGTGCGATCTAGAAAAGAGACCCAGTACTTC. Encoded protein: CSPRVRSRKETQYF.

The chain is built from TRBV5-1 and TRBJ1-5, with 9 bases identical to TRBD1. The CDR3 sequence is 15 residues long. V dropped 0 bases and J dropped 3; count of bases not matched to a gene: 1. Germline loops: CDR1 SGHRS, CDR2 YFSETQ. The CDR3: CASSLDRGPNQPQHF. The CDR3 region has the DNA TGCGCCAGCAGCTTGGACAGGGGGCCCAATCAGCCCCAGCATTTT.

The V call is TRBV9, the J call TRBJ2-1, with 12 bases fitting TRBD2. V dropped 0 bases and J dropped 2; count of bases not matched to a gene: 6. The CDR3 contains 18 residues. The germline V gene has CDR1 SGDLS and CDR2 YYNGEE. CDR3 DNA sequence: TGTGCCAGCAGCGTAGCTAGCGGGGGGGCCCCACCCTACAATGAGCAGTTCTTC. Translation gives CASSVASGGAPPYNEQFF.

The V and J genes are TRBV27 and TRBJ1-2, with unresolved D. Germline V gives CDR1 MNHEY, CDR2 SMNVEV (reference sequence). Trimming took off 0 bases at V and 4 bases at J, with 6 bases between the two ends. There are 13 residues in the CDR3. The CDR3 nucleotides are TGTGCCAGCAGTTTATCGGGCCGCTATGGCTACACCTTC. Residues: CASSLSGRYGYTF.

This clone was detected a few times. The CDR3 loop is CAWSLAGKNYGYTF. CDR3 coding DNA: TGTGCCTGGAGTCTGGCAGGGAAGAACTATGGCTACACCTTC. The rearrangement uses TRBV30 and TRBJ1-2; D might be TRBD1 (5 bases). Germline CDR1 GTSNPN, CDR2 SVGIG (reference sequence). This CDR3 comprises 14 residues. The V and J ends lost 2 bases and 2 bases respectively, with 12 bases between them.

V is TRBV19 and J is TRBJ2-2, with 7 positions matching TRBD1. CDR1 LNHDA and CDR2 SQIVND come from the germline V gene (reference sequence). CDR3 length equals 15 residues. With 5 bases clipped from V and 1 base from J, the junction kept 4 bases outside the gene matches. CDR3 loop: CASSAGTVNTGELFF. The CDR3 nucleotides read TGTGCCAGTAGTGCCGGGACAGTGAACACCGGGGAGCTGTTTTTT.

The rearrangement joins TRBV19 to TRBJ2-5; TRBD2 agrees at 10 bases. Germline CDR1 LNHDA, CDR2 SQIVND (reference sequence). The CDR3 is 14 residues long. Losses at the gene ends were 5 bases for V and 5 bases for J; bases not matched to a gene: 5. In nucleotides, the CDR3 is TGTGCCAGTAGTTTTAGCGGGGGGCGGGAGACCCAGTACTTC. This codes for CASSFSGGRETQYF.